This passage covers 8 T cell receptor beta chains from one sample sequenced in a study of OX40 agonist ivuxolimab in advanced cancers. Sequencing was performed with immunoSEQ multiplex PCR; in TCRdb, only in-frame clones are kept and a portion is missing. The profile shows approximately 100,000 clones, roughly 80% of them singletons. Source: CD4+ or CD8+ T cells sorted from blood, taken in a trial of the OX40 agonist ivuxolimab. The receptors originated from an adult with an advanced solid tumor such as melanoma, head and neck, liver or kidney cancer.

The rearrangement joins TRBV27 to TRBJ1-4; D is ambiguous. V gave up 2 bases and J gave up 2 bases, with 15 bases separating them. The germline gives CDR1 MNHEY, CDR2 SMNVEV (reference sequence). This CDR3 contains 17 residues. The CDR3 nucleotides are TGTGCCAGCAGTTTACTATCGCAGGTAGTGACTAATGAAAAACTGTTTTTT. It codes for CASSLLSQVVTNEKLFF.

The chain combines TRBV7-6 with TRBJ2-7, with D maybe TRBD1 (5 bases). Germline CDR1 reads SGHVS; CDR2 reads FNYEAQ. The CDR3 is 14 amino acids. V was pared by 1 base and J by 5 bases, with 12 bases between. Here the CDR3 DNA reads TGTGCCAGCAGCTTAGTAGGGGCAAGCCACGAGCAGTACTTC. This encodes CASSLVGASHEQYF.

This CDR3 is CASARGAYNEQFF. In DNA form, the CDR3 reads TGTGCTAGTGCTAGGGGAGCCTACAATGAGCAGTTCTTC. The V call is TRBV12-5, the J call TRBJ2-1; D tentatively fits TRBD1 or TRBD2 (5 bases each). This CDR3 is 13 amino acids long. The V gene's germline CDR1 is LGHNT and CDR2 FRNRAP. The V gene lost 7 bases and the J gene lost 2 bases, with 9 bases spanning the gap.

Note on this clone: Other nucleotide sequences from this sample produce the same CDR3. The V gene is TRBV29-1, the J gene TRBJ2-3; a weak D match, TRBD2 (5 bases). The CDR3 spans 13 residues. Between the trimmed V and J ends, which lost 3 bases and 0 bases, there was a span of 7 bases. Germline V gene lookup returns CDR1 SQVTM and CDR2 ANQGSEA. The CDR3 DNA reads TGCAGCGTTGATGGCGGGAGCACAGATACGCAGTATTTT. Protein: CSVDGGSTDTQYF.

The chain joins TRBV7-3 to TRBJ2-3; 12 nucleotides match TRBD2. Trimming at V came to 5 bases and at J to 7 bases, leaving 4 bases not matched to a gene. The germline V gene encodes CDR1 SGHTA and CDR2 FQGTGA. This CDR3 has 14 residues. CDR3 in amino acids: CASSPTSGSYTQYF. Here the CDR3 DNA reads TGTGCCAGCAGCCCGACTAGCGGGAGCTATACGCAGTATTTT.

In its sample, this clone is medium-sized (0.01 to 0.1%). V gene TRBV7-2 combines with J gene TRBJ2-2, with D unresolved. The V and J ends lost 4 bases and 6 bases respectively, with 9 bases between them. Germline assignment: CDR1 SGHTA and CDR2 FQGNSA. The length of the CDR3 is 13 residues. The CDR3 DNA sequence: TGTGCCAGCAGCTATAGGCCAGCCGGGGAGCTGTTTTTT. Translating gives CASSYRPAGELFF.

The chain is built from TRBV7-2 and TRBJ2-5, with a tentative D call TRBD1 (5 bases). This CDR3 has 15 amino acids. Trimming stripped 5 bases from V and 4 bases from J, with 17 bases between. Germline-derived CDR1 and CDR2 are SGHTA and FQGNSA. Here the CDR3 DNA reads TGTGCCAGCAGCCCCACTGAGGCAAGGGGAGAGACCCAGTACTTC. It encodes CASSPTEARGETQYF.

The rearrangement joins TRBV7-3 to TRBJ2-1; 12 bases are a match to TRBD2. There are 15 residues in the CDR3. Germline V gene sequence: CDR1 SGHTA, CDR2 FQGTGA. V was clipped by 4 bases and J by 10 bases; unmatched bases: 8. CDR3 bases: TGTGCCAGCAGCTCGCCTAGCGGGGGGGCAGAAGAGCAGTTCTTC. It codes for CASSSPSGGAEEQFF.